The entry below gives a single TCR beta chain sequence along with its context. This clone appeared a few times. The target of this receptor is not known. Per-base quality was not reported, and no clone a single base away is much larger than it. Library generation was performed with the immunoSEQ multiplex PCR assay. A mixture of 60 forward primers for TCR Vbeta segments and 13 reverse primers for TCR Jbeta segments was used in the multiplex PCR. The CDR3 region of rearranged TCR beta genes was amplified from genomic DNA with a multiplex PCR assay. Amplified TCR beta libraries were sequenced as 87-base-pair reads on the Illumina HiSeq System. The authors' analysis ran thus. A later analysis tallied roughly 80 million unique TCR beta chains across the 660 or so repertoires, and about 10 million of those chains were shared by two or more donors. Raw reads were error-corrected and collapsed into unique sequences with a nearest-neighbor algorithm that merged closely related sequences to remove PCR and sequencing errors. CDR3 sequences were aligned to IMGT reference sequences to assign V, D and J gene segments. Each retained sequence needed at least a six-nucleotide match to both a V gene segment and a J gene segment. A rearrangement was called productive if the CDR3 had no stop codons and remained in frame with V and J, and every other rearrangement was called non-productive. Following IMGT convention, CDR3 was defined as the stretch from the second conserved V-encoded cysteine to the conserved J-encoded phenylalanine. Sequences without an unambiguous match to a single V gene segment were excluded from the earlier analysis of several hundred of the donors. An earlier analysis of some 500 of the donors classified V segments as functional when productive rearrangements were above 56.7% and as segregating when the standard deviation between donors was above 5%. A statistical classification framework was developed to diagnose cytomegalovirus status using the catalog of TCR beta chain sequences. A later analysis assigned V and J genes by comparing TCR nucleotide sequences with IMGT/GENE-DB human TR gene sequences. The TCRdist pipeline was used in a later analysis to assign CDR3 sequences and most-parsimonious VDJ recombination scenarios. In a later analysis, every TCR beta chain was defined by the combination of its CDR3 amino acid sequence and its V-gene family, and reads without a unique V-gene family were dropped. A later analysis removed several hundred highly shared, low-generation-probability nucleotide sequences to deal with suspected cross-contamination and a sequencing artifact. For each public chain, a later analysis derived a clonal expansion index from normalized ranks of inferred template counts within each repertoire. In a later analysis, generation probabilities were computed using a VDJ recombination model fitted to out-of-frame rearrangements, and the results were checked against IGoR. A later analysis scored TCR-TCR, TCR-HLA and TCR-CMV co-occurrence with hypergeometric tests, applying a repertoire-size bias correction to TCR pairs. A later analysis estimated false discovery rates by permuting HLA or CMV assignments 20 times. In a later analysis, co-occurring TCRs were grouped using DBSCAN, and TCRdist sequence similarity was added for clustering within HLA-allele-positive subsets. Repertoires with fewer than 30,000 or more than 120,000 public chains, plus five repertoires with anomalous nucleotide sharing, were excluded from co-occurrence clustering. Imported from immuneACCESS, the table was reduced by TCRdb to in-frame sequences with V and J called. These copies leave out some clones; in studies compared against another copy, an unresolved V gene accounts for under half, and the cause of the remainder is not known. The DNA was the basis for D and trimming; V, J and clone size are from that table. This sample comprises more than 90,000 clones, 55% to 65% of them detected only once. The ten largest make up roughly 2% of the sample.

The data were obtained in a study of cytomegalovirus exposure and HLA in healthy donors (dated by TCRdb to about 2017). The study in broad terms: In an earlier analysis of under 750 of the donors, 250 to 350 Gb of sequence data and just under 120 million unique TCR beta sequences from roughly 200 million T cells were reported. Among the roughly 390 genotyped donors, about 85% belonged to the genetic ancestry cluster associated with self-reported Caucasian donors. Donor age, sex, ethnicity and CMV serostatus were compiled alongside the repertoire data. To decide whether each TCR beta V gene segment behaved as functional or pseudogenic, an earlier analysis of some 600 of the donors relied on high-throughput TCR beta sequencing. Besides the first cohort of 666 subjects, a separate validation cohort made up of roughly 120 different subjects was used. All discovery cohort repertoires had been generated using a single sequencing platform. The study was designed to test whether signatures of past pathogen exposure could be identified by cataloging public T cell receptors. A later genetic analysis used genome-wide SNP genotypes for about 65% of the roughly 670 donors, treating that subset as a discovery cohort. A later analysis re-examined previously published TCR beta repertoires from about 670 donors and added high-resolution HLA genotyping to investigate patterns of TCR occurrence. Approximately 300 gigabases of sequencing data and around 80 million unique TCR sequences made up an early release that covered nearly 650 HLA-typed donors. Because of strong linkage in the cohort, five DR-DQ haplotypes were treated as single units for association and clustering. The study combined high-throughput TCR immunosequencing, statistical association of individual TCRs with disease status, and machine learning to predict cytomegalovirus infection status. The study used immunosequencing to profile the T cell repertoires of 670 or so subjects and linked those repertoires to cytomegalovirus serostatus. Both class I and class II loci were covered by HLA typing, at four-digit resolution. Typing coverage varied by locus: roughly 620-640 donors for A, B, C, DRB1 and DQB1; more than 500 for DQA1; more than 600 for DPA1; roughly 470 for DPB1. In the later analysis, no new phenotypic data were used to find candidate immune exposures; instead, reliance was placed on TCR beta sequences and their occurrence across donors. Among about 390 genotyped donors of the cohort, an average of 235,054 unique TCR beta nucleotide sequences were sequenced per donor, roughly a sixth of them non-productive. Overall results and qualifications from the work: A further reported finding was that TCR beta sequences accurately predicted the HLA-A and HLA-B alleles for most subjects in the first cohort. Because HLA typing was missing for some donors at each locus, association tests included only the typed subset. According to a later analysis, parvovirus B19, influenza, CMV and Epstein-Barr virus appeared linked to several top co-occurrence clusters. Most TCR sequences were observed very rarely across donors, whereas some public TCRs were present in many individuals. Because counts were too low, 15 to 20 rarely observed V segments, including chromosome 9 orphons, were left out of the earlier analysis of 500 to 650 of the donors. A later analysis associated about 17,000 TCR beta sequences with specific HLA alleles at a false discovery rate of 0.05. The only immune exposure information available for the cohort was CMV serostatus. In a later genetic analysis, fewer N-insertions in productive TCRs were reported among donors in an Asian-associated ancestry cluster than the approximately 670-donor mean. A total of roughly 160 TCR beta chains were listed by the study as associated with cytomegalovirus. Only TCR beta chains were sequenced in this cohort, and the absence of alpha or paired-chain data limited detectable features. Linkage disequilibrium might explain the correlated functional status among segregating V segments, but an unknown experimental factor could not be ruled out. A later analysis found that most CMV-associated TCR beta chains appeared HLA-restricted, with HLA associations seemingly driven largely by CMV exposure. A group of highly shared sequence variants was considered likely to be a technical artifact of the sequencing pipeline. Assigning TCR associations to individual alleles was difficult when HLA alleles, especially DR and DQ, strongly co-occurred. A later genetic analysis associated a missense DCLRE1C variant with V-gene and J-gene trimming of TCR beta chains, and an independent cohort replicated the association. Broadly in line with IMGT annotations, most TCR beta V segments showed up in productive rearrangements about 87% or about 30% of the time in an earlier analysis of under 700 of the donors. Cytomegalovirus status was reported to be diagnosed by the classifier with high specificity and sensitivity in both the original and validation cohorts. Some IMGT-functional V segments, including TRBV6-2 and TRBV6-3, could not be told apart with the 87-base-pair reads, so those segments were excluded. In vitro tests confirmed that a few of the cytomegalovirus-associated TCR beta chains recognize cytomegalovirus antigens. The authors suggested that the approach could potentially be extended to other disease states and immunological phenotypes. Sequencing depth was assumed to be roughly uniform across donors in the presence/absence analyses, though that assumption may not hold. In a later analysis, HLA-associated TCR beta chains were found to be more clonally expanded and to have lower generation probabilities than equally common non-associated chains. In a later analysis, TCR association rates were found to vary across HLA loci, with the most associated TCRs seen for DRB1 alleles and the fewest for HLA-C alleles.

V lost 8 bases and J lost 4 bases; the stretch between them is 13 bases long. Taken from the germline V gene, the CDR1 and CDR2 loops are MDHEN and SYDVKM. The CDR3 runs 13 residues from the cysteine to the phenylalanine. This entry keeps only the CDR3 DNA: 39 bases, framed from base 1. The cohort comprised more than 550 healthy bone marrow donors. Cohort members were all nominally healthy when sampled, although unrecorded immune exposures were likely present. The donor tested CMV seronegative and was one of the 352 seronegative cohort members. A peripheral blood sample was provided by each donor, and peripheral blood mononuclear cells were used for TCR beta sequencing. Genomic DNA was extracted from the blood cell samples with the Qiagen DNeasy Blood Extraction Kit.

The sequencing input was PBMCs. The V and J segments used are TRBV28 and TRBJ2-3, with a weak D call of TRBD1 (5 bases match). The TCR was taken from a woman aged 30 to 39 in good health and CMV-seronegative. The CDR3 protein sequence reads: CASGTLGADTQYF. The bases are TGTGCCAGCGGTACCTTAGGGGCAGATACGCAGTATTTT.